This T cell receptor beta chain was captured in a study of OX40 agonist ivuxolimab in advanced cancers. About the study as a whole: Ivuxolimab was an agonistic, fully human IgG2 monoclonal antibody directed against OX40 (CD134), a costimulatory receptor. Intravenous ivuxolimab was administered to patients every 2 weeks at six dose levels: 0.01, 0.1, 0.3, 1.5, 3 and 10 mg/kg. Of the approximately 50 dose-escalation patients, hepatocellular carcinoma was present in about 20, melanoma in roughly 15, renal cell carcinoma in 9 and head and neck cancer in 9. In the dose-escalation cohort, 75% to 90% of patients were male, and the mean age was roughly 60 years with a range of about 20 to 80. Patients were allowed to have had prior anti-PD-1, anti-PD-L1 or anti-CTLA-4 therapy, and around 40% of the dose-escalation patients had previously received checkpoint inhibitors. Partial responses occurred in three dose-escalation patients: two with cutaneous melanoma and one with hepatocellular carcinoma. The purpose of peripheral TCRbeta sequencing was to test whether ivuxolimab changed TCR sequence diversity and led to clonal T-cell expansion. The monotherapy dose-escalation portion (N ≈ 50 patients) of the phase I ivuxolimab trial is reported in the paper.

Genomic DNA was isolated from the sorted cells so that the TCRbeta CDR3 region could be sequenced. TCRbeta CDR3 regions were sequenced using the immunoSEQ Assay. This immuneACCESS table, as held by TCRdb, lists in-frame sequences with V and J called but not all clones. Of the missing ones, under half trace to an unresolved V gene in checked studies; the others have no known cause. This sample holds tens of thousands of clones; about 87% were observed only once. The ten largest make up 1.9% of the sample. V is reduced by 3 bases and J by 8 bases, leaving a spacing of 10 bases between them. The CDR3 has 13 amino acids, counting the end cysteine and phenylalanine. Only the CDR3 DNA is retained, 39 bases long and in frame from the first base. From a lookup of the germline V gene, CDR1 and CDR2 are MDHEN and SYDVKM. Points the paper makes about the study in general: Low levels of normalized T-cell clonal expansion were also shown by some nonresponding patients. The antigen specificity of the peripheral T cells that underwent clonal expansion was not determined. In the 0.1-3.0 mg/kg groups, partial responders were among the patients with the lowest normalized peripheral clonal expansion, particularly in CD8+ T cells. At doses of 0.1 to 3.0 mg/kg, clonal expansion of both CD4+ and CD8+ T cells in blood was seen between baseline and week 6. After ivuxolimab, CD8+ T cells had more expanded clones than CD4+ T cells on average.

Details on this clone: Its binding antigen is unknown. The record has no base qualities; no much larger clone is one base away.

The trial excluded patients who had a history of autoimmune disease or who were on systemic immunosuppression. In every dose cohort, peripheral blood was drawn for TCR sequencing at baseline, cycle 4 day 1, and cycle 7 day 1. Samples came from an open-label, multicenter, first-in-human phase I dose-escalation trial of ivuxolimab. The trial enrolled adults with locally advanced or metastatic head and neck squamous cell, hepatocellular, melanoma or renal cell carcinoma. Before TCR sequencing, CD4+ T cells and CD8+ T cells were sorted from peripheral blood as separate populations. This sequence uses TRBV28 and TRBJ1-4; a tentative D match to TRBD1 spans 6 bases. The receptor's source is an adult with an advanced solid tumor such as melanoma, head and neck, liver or kidney cancer. This material consisted of CD4+ or CD8+ T cells sorted from blood, taken in a trial of the OX40 agonist ivuxolimab. CDR3 region: CASSFPTGEKLFF. The DNA sequence is as follows: TGTGCCAGCAGTTTCCCCACAGGGGAAAAACTGTTTTTT.